This T cell receptor (beta chain) emerged from a study of cytomegalovirus exposure and HLA in healthy donors. This PCR relied on a set of 60 Vbeta primers and 13 Jbeta primers. The assay was immunoSEQ multiplex PCR, and TCRdb's table has in-frame clones only and misses some. The table has under 75,000 clones, around 69% seen once. Findings of the study overall: Several of the most significant clusters appeared, in a later analysis, to be linked to common viral pathogens.

Comment on this clone: Its cognate antigen is unknown.

The specimen sequenced was PBMCs. The TCR originated in a human donor in good health.

DNA of the CDR3: TGTGCCAGCAGTTACTACTTCCAAGAGACCCAGTACTTC. Translated, it gives CASSYYFQETQYF. The chain joins TRBV6-5 to TRBJ2-5; D unclear. Germline assignment: CDR1 MNHEY and CDR2 SVGAGI. The V end was cut by 1 base, the J end by 1 base, with 4 bases between. CDR3 length: 13 amino acids.